This T cell receptor (beta chain) was obtained from a study of CD4 and CD8 cells across lung adenocarcinoma regions. This clonotype was seen at least ten times. Losses at the gene ends were 3 bases for V and 8 bases for J; bases not matched to a gene: 4. There are 13 residues in the CDR3. The germline V gene has CDR1 SGHDN and CDR2 FVKESK. Donors had localized lung adenocarcinoma, a non-small cell lung cancer. TCRdb processed the PCR reads anew with MiXCR; each CDR3 protein has one entry. The table has roughly 25,000 distinct CDR3 sequences, around 53% seen once. The rearrangement links TRBV14 to TRBJ2-5; 9 positions match TRBD1. The receptor was isolated from a male donor with lung adenocarcinoma. The CD4 and CD8 labels of this study may be unreliable. The sequenced material came from CD8+ T cells from the center of a lung tumor. For the CDR3, the DNA is TGTGCCAGCAGCCAGGGACAGGGTCTAACCCAGTACTTC. It translates to CASSQGQGLTQYF.